Described below is a single TCR beta chain sequence and its context. The study recruited people aged about 18 to 95 years across approximately 23 US areas. Cohorts were assigned according to the clinical history that participants reported. CDR3 length: 15 residues. Unmatched junction bases numbered 9, after V lost 5 bases and J lost 5 bases. The germline gives CDR1 MDHEN, CDR2 SYDVKM. The sample is drawn from a study of blood T cell repertoires in COVID-19. Overall study context: Italy, Spain and the United States were the sources of the convalescent and acute COVID-19 samples.

Assay used: immunoSEQ multiplex PCR; TCRdb lists only in-frame clones, some missing. This sample yields fewer than 250,000 clones, of which 65% to 85% are seen a single time; 6.5% to 9% belongs to the top ten. Sequenced: PBMCs or T cells enriched from blood (not recorded which). The TCR comes from a woman aged 40 to 49 with acute COVID-19. V is TRBV28 and J is TRBJ2-5; 9 nucleotides align to TRBD2. The CDR3: CASSTIAGVRETQYF. For the CDR3, the DNA is TGTGCCAGCAGTACGATAGCGGGAGTGAGGGAGACCCAGTACTTC.